Each of the 31 T cell receptor beta chains below was sequenced from the same sample in a study of blood T cell repertoires in COVID-19. TCRdb's copy holds only in-frame clones and misses some; the assay was immunoSEQ multiplex PCR. The table shows 95,000 to 100,000 clones, with approximately 84% occurring only once. The sequenced sample consisted of peripheral blood. The receptors were sampled from a woman aged 55-75 years with acute or convalescent COVID-19.

The chain links TRBV5-4 to TRBJ1-1, with D unresolved. CDR1 is SGHNT and CDR2 is YYREEE in the germline V gene (reference sequence). The CDR3 length is 16 residues. Deletions cut 4 bases from V and 2 bases from J, with 18 bases between. DNA for the CDR3: TGTGCCAGCAGCCGCCGAATTCCCGAGAGAAACACTGAAGCTTTCTTT. The encoded protein is CASSRRIPERNTEAFF.

The chain combines TRBV9 with TRBJ2-3, with 14 bases that match TRBD2. Germline V gene data show CDR1 as SGDLS and CDR2 as YYNGEE. The CDR3 runs to 18 residues. The V gene end was trimmed by 3 bases and the J gene end by 2 bases; junction bases not matched to a gene: 8. The CDR3 reads CASSEGLAGGPSTDTQYF. Written as DNA, the CDR3 is TGTGCCAGCAGCGAAGGACTAGCGGGGGGACCTTCCACAGATACGCAGTATTTT.

V is TRBV2 and J is TRBJ1-5; D unresolved. V lost 9 bases and J 5 bases, leaving 14 bases between the germline ends. This CDR3 region has 13 residues. Germline CDR1 and CDR2: SNHLY and FYNNEI. The CDR3 region has the DNA TGTGCCAGTCTTTTTGAGGTAGATCAGCCCCAGCATTTT. Translation gives CASLFEVDQPQHF.

The CDR3 sequence: CASSLWSALRGGELFF. The CDR3, as DNA: TGTGCCAGCAGTTTATGGTCAGCACTACGCGGCGGGGAGCTGTTTTTT. The chain carries TRBV28 and TRBJ2-2, with no clear D. V was clipped by 0 bases and J by 7 bases, with 15 bases between them. This CDR3 has 16 residues. Germline V CDR1 and CDR2: MDHEN, SYDVKM. The whole variable domain, filled in from reference TRBV28 and TRBJ2-2, reads DVKVTQSSRYLVKRTGEKVFLECVQDMDHENMFWYRQDPGLGLRLIYFSYDVKMKEKGDIPEGYSVSREKKERFSLILESASTNQTSMYLCASSLWSALRGGELFFGEGSRLTVL.

V and J are TRBV7-9 and TRBJ1-1, with a possible D match to TRBD1 (5 bases). V was clipped by 2 bases and J by 8 bases, with 12 bases between them. The CDR3 has 13 residues. Germline V gene lookup returns CDR1 SEHNR and CDR2 FQNEAQ (reference sequence). DNA of the CDR3: TGTGCCAGCAGCTTATCGGGAGGGGAGGAAGCTTTCTTT. It specifies CASSLSGGEEAFF.

This clone has more than one count but fewer than ten. This chain uses TRBV29-1 with TRBJ1-2; D is undetermined. Germline V gives CDR1 SQVTM, CDR2 ANQGSEA. V lost 3 bases and J 1 base, leaving 15 bases between the germline ends. This CDR3 has 15 residues. For the CDR3, the DNA is TGCAGCGTTGAGTCGAAGGGAGTCTTTAACTATGGCTACACCTTC. Translation gives CSVESKGVFNYGYTF. Supplemented by reference TRBV29-1 and TRBJ1-2, the full variable domain reads SAVISQKPSRDICQRGTSLTIQCQVDSQVTMMFWYRQQPGQSLTLIATANQGSEATYESGFVIDKFPISRPNLTFSTLTVSNMSPEDSSIYLCSVESKGVFNYGYTFGSGTRLTVV.

V gene TRBV19 combines with J gene TRBJ1-1; TRBD1 agrees at 11 bases. The CDR3 has 14 residues. Germline V gene sequence: CDR1 LNHDA, CDR2 SQIVND (reference sequence). V shed 5 bases and J 7 bases; nucleotides not matched to a gene: 6. The CDR3 region has the DNA TGTGCCAGTAGTGTAACCGGGACAGGGGGTGAAGCTTTCTTT. The encoded protein is CASSVTGTGGEAFF.

This clone was seen once. The chain combines TRBV28 with TRBJ1-3; TRBD1 is a possible D gene (5 bases). Trimming took 3 bases from V and 4 from J, leaving 10 bases between them. Germline V lookup: CDR1 MDHEN, CDR2 SYDVKM. The CDR3 runs to 14 residues. Here the CDR3 DNA reads TGTGCCAGCAGTTTTAGGGGCCCGGGAAACACCATATATTTT. This gives the protein CASSFRGPGNTIYF.

This chain joins TRBV28 and TRBJ1-1, with D possibly matching TRBD1 (6 bases). The CDR3 consists of 15 residues. Deletions cut 3 bases from V and 6 bases from J, with 17 bases between. Germline V gene lookup returns CDR1 MDHEN and CDR2 SYDVKM. CDR3 coding DNA: TGTGCCAGCAGTTTTTACTTAACAGGGAAAGCTGAAGCTTTCTTT. Translating gives CASSFYLTGKAEAFF.

The chain employs TRBV7-3 and TRBJ2-1; weak D call: TRBD2 (6 bases). Germline V gives CDR1 SGHTA, CDR2 FQGTGA. Trimming removed 4 bases from V and 5 bases from J, with 15 bases in between. The CDR3 runs to 15 residues. The chain's CDR3 is CASSSTPGENNEQFF. CDR3 coding DNA: TGTGCCAGCAGCTCGACACCGGGGGAGAACAATGAGCAGTTCTTC.

The chain recombines TRBV6-5 with TRBJ2-4, with a weak D call TRBD2 (6 bases). This CDR3 has 13 amino acids. Germline values: CDR1 MNHEY, CDR2 SVGAGI. With 6 bases removed from V and 10 bases from J, the gap between germline ends came to 16 bases. In nucleotides, the CDR3 is TGTGCCAGCAGGACCCCGGTGGCGGGGATTCAGTACTTC. Encoded protein: CASRTPVAGIQYF.

This clone occurred once. The V gene is TRBV20-1, the J gene TRBJ2-7; TRBD1 might be the D (5 bases). CDR1 DFQATT and CDR2 SNEGSKA come from the germline V gene (reference sequence). The CDR3 has 11 amino acids. The V end lost 2 bases, the J end lost 4 bases, and 6 bases lay between the germline ends. This CDR3 is CSARQGYEQYF. The DNA of the CDR3 is TGCAGTGCTAGACAGGGATACGAGCAGTACTTC.

This CDR3 reads CASSSTSAGETQYF. In nucleotides, the CDR3 is TGTGCCAGCAGCTCGACTAGCGCAGGGGAGACCCAGTACTTC. The chain combines TRBV3-1 (or the pseudogene TRBV3-2) with TRBJ2-5; TRBD2 aligns across 8 bases. Trimming at V came to 5 bases and at J to 5 bases, leaving 7 bases not matched to a gene. This CDR3 has 14 residues. The V gene's germline CDR1 is LGHDT and CDR2 YNNKEL (reference sequence).

The chain combines TRBV2 with TRBJ1-2, with D unresolved. This CDR3 contains 13 residues. V lost 5 bases, J lost 0 bases, and 7 bases lay in between. The germline gives CDR1 SNHLY, CDR2 FYNNEI. For the CDR3, the DNA is TGTGCCAGCAGTTCGGGGTCTAACTATGGCTACACCTTC. This sequence encodes CASSSGSNYGYTF.

The rearrangement links TRBV10-3 to TRBJ1-4; D is possibly TRBD1 (5 bases). CDR3 length: 15 amino acids. In germline, CDR1 is ENHRY, CDR2 SYGVKD. Trimming pared 2 bases from V and 8 bases from J, leaving 15 bases between. The CDR3 protein is CAISEPAGYGEKLFF. The CDR3 nucleotides read TGTGCCATCAGTGAGCCGGCAGGGTATGGAGAAAAACTGTTTTTT.

This clone rates as medium-sized. The V gene is TRBV11-3, the J gene TRBJ1-1, with D unclear. Germline CDR1 reads SGHNT; CDR2 reads YENEEA. This CDR3 has 14 amino acids. The germline V and J ends were trimmed by 0 bases and 4 bases, with 9 bases remaining between them. The CDR3 DNA reads TGTGCCAGCAGCTTAGATCTGGGGAGCACTGAAGCTTTCTTT. Its translation: CASSLDLGSTEAFF.

The chain combines TRBV7-9 with TRBJ2-1; D gene uncertain. Germline CDR1 SEHNR, CDR2 FQNEAQ (reference sequence). V dropped 1 base and J dropped 8 bases, with 9 bases sitting between them. The CDR3 covers 13 residues. CDR3 amino acids: CASSLGGGYEQFF. The CDR3 DNA sequence: TGTGCCAGCAGCTTAGGTGGTGGCTATGAGCAGTTCTTC.

This sequence joins TRBV2 and TRBJ1-1; D is perhaps TRBD1 (5 bases). The length of the CDR3 is 16 residues. CDR1 is SNHLY, CDR2 FYNNEI, per germline. With 6 bases removed from V and 0 bases from J, the gap between germline ends came to 17 bases. The DNA of the CDR3 is TGTGCCAGCAGATCCGGGGGAGGGGATGTGAACACTGAAGCTTTCTTT. It translates to CASRSGGGDVNTEAFF.

The chain uses TRBV11-2 and TRBJ2-5; D possibly corresponds to TRBD2 (5 bases). The V and J ends lost 6 bases and 1 base respectively, with 12 bases between them. The germline gives CDR1 SGHAT, CDR2 FQNNGV. The CDR3 extends over 14 amino acids. The CDR3 sequence: CASSYPGTQETQYF. CDR3 DNA sequence: TGTGCCAGCAGTTACCCGGGAACCCAAGAGACCCAGTACTTC.

This chain links TRBV1 with TRBJ2-1; the table's D call TRBD2 went unverified against the DNA. TRBV1 counts as a pseudogene. The CDR3 sequence is 18 residues long. The CDR3 region has the DNA TGCACCAGCAGCCAAGATCGTTACGGGGGGAACTCCTACAATGAGCAGTTCTTC. Its translation is CTSSQDRYGGNSYNEQFF.

CDR3 sequence: CASSRGLGTEAFF. Here the CDR3 DNA reads TGTGCCAGCTCCCGAGGGCTTGGGACTGAAGCTTTCTTT. This sequence joins TRBV18 and TRBJ1-1; D not resolved. Trimming took 6 bases from V and 5 from J, leaving 13 bases between them. The CDR3 spans 13 residues. Germline values: CDR1 KGHSH, CDR2 LQKENI.

The CDR3 DNA follows: TGCGCCAGCAGCTTAGAAGGGGGCACCGGGGAGCTGTTTTTT. It translates to CASSLEGGTGELFF. The rearrangement joins TRBV5-1 to TRBJ2-2; TRBD1 might be the D (6 bases). V was pared by 2 bases and J by 4 bases, with 9 bases between. CDR1 SGHRS and CDR2 YFSETQ come from the germline V gene. CDR3 length: 14 residues.

The chain employs TRBV28 and TRBJ1-2; TRBD1 agrees at 7 bases. Per germline, CDR1 MDHEN and CDR2 SYDVKM. J lost 4 bases, V lost 5 bases, and 10 bases had no gene match. The CDR3 consists of 15 residues. CDR3 DNA sequence: TGTGCCAGCAGTGTAGCCCTGGGACAGATCTATGGCTACACCTTC. Translating gives CASSVALGQIYGYTF.

V usage is TRBV18 and J usage is TRBJ2-7; 10 bases match TRBD1. The CDR3 is 13 residues long. The germline CDR1 and CDR2 sequences are KGHSH and LQKENI. V lost 6 bases, J lost 6 bases, and 5 bases stayed unmatched. The CDR3 bases are TGTGCCAGCTCGGGGACAGGGGAGGGCGAGCAGTACTTC. The encoded protein is CASSGTGEGEQYF.

The V and J genes are TRBV18 and TRBJ2-7; tentative D call: TRBD1 (5 bases). The CDR3 contains 14 residues. CDR1 KGHSH and CDR2 LQKENI come from the germline V gene. V lost 2 bases and J lost 3, with 11 bases in between. Written as DNA, the CDR3 is TGTGCCAGCTCACCAGAAGGGGCCTTCTACGAGCAGTACTTC. Residues: CASSPEGAFYEQYF.

The genes are TRBV7-6 and TRBJ1-1; the D gene is possibly TRBD1 (6 bases). CDR3 length: 15 residues. V was trimmed by 1 base and J by 1 base, leaving 10 bases between them. Germline values: CDR1 SGHVS, CDR2 FNYEAQ. The CDR3 coding sequence is TGTGCCAGCAGCTTAGGGGACATTCGGAACACTGAAGCTTTCTTT. Its protein is CASSLGDIRNTEAFF.

The chain carries TRBV7-2 and TRBJ1-5; D gene uncertain. There are 15 residues in the CDR3. The ends were cut back, 2 bases at V and 0 bases at J, with 8 bases in the middle. The V gene's germline CDR1 is SGHTA and CDR2 FQGNSA. The CDR3 DNA follows: TGTGCCAGCAGCTTACAAGCTTATAGCAATCAGCCCCAGCATTTT. Protein: CASSLQAYSNQPQHF.

About this clone itself: A read error may account for a junction end that differs from germline. This chain connects TRBV19 to TRBJ2-7; 10 positions match TRBD1. The CDR3 extends over 15 amino acids. Germline V gives CDR1 LNHDA, CDR2 SQIVND (reference sequence). The CDR3 nucleotides are TGTGTCAGTAGTAACCGGGACAGGGGCGTCTACGAGCAGTACTTC. Its translation: CVSSNRDRGVYEQYF.

The chain employs TRBV3-1 (or the pseudogene TRBV3-2) and TRBJ2-3, with 8 bases lining up with TRBD1. CDR3 length: 16 residues. V gave up 2 bases and J gave up 5 bases; unmatched junction bases: 9. CDR1 and CDR2 from the germline V gene are LGHDT and YNNKEL (reference sequence). In DNA form, the CDR3 reads TGTGCCAGCAGCCAACGGACAGGGTCCGGGAGAGATACGCAGTATTTT. The encoded protein is CASSQRTGSGRDTQYF.

This clone was seen only a few times. This chain links TRBV5-6 with TRBJ2-1, with no clear D. Per germline, CDR1 SGHDT and CDR2 YYEEEE. CDR3 length: 11 residues. V gave up 2 bases and J gave up 6 bases, with 3 bases separating them. The CDR3, as DNA: TGTGCCAGCAGCTTCGGCAATGAGCAGTTCTTC. This translates into CASSFGNEQFF.

The rearrangement joins TRBV5-1 to TRBJ1-6, with D unresolved. CDR3 length equals 15 residues. CDR1 and CDR2 from the germline V gene are SGHRS and YFSETQ. V dropped 4 bases and J dropped 8 bases, with 16 bases sitting between them. This CDR3 reads CASSGRPGYDSPLHF. For the CDR3, the DNA is TGCGCCAGCAGCGGGAGGCCAGGTTATGATTCACCCCTCCACTTT.